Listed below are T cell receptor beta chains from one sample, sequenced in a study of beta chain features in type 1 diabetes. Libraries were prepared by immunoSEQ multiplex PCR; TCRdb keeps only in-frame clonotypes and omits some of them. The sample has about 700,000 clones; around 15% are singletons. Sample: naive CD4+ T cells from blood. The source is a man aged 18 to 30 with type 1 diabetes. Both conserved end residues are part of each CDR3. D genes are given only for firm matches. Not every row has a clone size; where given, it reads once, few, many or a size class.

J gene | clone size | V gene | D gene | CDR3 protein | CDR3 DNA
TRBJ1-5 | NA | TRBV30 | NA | CAWSAPNQPQHF | TGTGCCTGGAGTGCCCCCAATCAGCCCCAGCATTTT
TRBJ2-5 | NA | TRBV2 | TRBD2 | CASRFGTSGGPGETQYF | TGTGCCAGCAGATTTGGGACTAGCGGGGGCCCGGGGGAGACCCAGTACTTC
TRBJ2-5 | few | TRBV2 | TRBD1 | CASSVLGTDQETQYF | TGTGCCAGCAGTGTCTTGGGGACAGACCAAGAGACCCAGTACTTC
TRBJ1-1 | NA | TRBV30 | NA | CAWARLHMNTEAFF | TGTGCCTGGGCCCGGCTCCACATGAACACTGAAGCTTTCTTT
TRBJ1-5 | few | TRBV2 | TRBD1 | CASSEQGGIGLGPQHF | TGTGCCAGCAGTGAACAGGGGGGTATCGGGTTAGGGCCCCAGCATTTT
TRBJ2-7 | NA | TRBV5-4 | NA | CASSLGPANDEQYF | TGTGCCAGCAGCTTGGGTCCCGCAAATGACGAGCAGTACTTC
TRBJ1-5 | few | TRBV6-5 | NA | CASRNGLNQPQHF | TGTGCCAGCAGGAATGGGCTTAATCAGCCCCAGCATTTT
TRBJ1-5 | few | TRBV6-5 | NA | CASSEERGQPQHF | TGTGCCAGCAGTGAAGAGAGAGGCCAGCCCCAGCATTTT
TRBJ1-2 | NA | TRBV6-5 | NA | CASSPGTSNIYGYTF | TGTGCCAGCAGCCCCGGGACCTCAAACATCTATGGCTACACCTTC
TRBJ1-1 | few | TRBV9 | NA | CASSVATPLMNTEAFF | TGTGCCAGCAGCGTAGCTACCCCGCTCATGAACACTGAAGCTTTCTTT
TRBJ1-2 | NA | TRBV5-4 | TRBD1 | CAGSATGTGGYGYTF | TGTGCCGGCAGCGCCACCGGGACAGGTGGCTATGGCTACACCTTC
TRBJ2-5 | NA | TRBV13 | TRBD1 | CASSPQHAGQGQETQYF | TGTGCCAGCAGCCCCCAGCACGCAGGACAGGGTCAAGAGACCCAGTACTTC
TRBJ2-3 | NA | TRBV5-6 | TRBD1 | CASRLQGPGTDTQYF | TGTGCCAGCAGGCTACAGGGGCCGGGCACAGATACGCAGTATTTT
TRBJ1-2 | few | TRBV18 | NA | CASSPQGDPNYGYTF | TGTGCCAGCTCACCCCAGGGAGATCCTAACTATGGCTACACCTTC
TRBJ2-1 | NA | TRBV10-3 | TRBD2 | CAISRGLAGGHNEQFF | TGTGCCATCAGCCGCGGACTAGCGGGGGGCCACAATGAGCAGTTCTTC
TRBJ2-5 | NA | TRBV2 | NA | CASKWGHNQETQYF | TGTGCCAGCAAGTGGGGACACAACCAAGAGACCCAGTACTTC
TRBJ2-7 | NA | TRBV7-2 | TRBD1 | CASSRQGFYEQYF | TGTGCCAGCAGCCGACAGGGGTTTTACGAGCAGTACTTC
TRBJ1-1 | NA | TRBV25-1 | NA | CASVGDLEAFF | TGTGCCAGTGTTGGGGACCTTGAAGCTTTCTTT
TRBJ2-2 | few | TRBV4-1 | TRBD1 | CASSPPPGQGNTGELFF | TGCGCCAGCAGCCCCCCCCCGGGACAGGGGAACACCGGGGAGCTGTTTTTT
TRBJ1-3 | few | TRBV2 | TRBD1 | CASRQGRNTIYF | TGTGCCAGTAGACAGGGAAGAAACACCATATATTTT
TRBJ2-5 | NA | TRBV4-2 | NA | CASSQLLGLDGGPQETQYF | TGTGCCAGCAGCCAATTACTCGGGTTGGACGGGGGGCCACAAGAGACCCAGTACTTC
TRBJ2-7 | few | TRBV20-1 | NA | CRTTDSYEQYF | TGCAGAACGACGGACAGCTACGAGCAGTACTTC
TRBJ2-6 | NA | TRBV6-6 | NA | CASRQGSGANVLTF | TGTGCCAGCAGACAGGGCTCTGGGGCCAACGTCCTGACTTTC
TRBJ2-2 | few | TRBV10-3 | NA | CAISPGYNTGELFF | TGTGCCATCAGCCCGGGTTACAACACCGGGGAGCTGTTTTTT
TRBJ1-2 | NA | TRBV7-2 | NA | CASSLERAGQGYTF | TGTGCCAGCAGCTTAGAGCGGGCAGGGCAGGGCTACACCTTC
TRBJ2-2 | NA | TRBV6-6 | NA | CASSYSAVNTGELFF | TGTGCCAGCAGTTACAGCGCGGTGAACACCGGGGAGCTGTTTTTT
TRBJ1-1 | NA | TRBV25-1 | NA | CASIRYTEAFF | TGTGCCAGCATAAGGTACACTGAAGCTTTCTTT
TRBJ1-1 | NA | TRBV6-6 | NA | CASSPPKNTEAFF | TGTGCCAGCAGTCCCCCTAAAAACACTGAAGCTTTCTTT
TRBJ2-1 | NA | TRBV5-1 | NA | CASSLADGKTYNEQFF | TGCGCCAGCAGCTTGGCCGACGGAAAGACGTACAATGAGCAGTTCTTC
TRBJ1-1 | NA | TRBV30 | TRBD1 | CAWRTGGNTEAFF | TGTGCCTGGAGGACAGGGGGGAACACTGAAGCTTTCTTT
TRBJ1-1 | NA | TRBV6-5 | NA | CATTGTSNTEAFF | TGTGCCACCACAGGGACATCGAACACTGAAGCTTTCTTT
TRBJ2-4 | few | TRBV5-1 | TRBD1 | CASSLDGTGVQNIQYF | TGCGCCAGCAGCTTGGACGGGACAGGGGTCCAAAACATTCAGTACTTC
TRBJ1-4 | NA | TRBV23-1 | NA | CASRLLDTVERATNEKLFF | TGCGCCAGCCGGCTTTTAGACACGGTCGAGAGGGCAACTAATGAAAAACTGTTTTTT
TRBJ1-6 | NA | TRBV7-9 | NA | CASSWTVNNSPLHF | TGTGCCAGCAGCTGGACAGTAAATAATTCACCCCTCCACTTT
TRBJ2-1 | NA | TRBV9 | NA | CASSVSGGGIWDEQFF | TGTGCCAGCAGCGTCTCTGGCGGGGGCATTTGGGATGAGCAGTTCTTC
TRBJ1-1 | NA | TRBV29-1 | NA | CSASLDLPHTEAFF | TGCAGCGCCTCCCTAGATCTCCCACACACTGAAGCTTTCTTT
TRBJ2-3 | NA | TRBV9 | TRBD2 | CACSVLAGGVDTQYF | TGTGCCTGCAGCGTTCTAGCGGGGGGCGTGGATACGCAGTATTTT
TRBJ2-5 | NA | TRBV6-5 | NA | CASSYSGQGGETQYF | TGTGCCAGCAGTTACTCTGGGCAGGGGGGCGAGACCCAGTACTTC
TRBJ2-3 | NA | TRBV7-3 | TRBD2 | CASSLGLAVITDTQYF | TGTGCCAGCAGCTTGGGACTAGCGGTTATCACAGATACGCAGTATTTT
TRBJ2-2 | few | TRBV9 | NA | CASSVVSGGELFF | TGTGCCAGCAGCGTAGTCTCCGGTGGGGAGCTGTTTTTT
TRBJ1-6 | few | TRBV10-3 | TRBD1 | CAISEIGGQGNNSPLHF | TGTGCCATCAGTGAGATAGGGGGACAGGGAAATAATTCACCCCTCCACTTT
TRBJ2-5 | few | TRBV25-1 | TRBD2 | CASSGGTSGVQETQYF | TGTGCCAGCAGTGGAGGGACTAGCGGGGTCCAAGAGACCCAGTACTTC